This TCR beta chain was captured in a study of T-cell reconstitution after alpha-beta-depleted transplantation in children. TCRbeta library construction was performed incorporating unique molecular identifiers. In TCRdb, the PCR reads were re-called with MiXCR into one record per CDR3 protein. This table holds about 580,000 distinct CDR3 sequences, more than 20% found once. The CDR3 totals 13 residues. Trimming left V 6 bases short and J 6 bases short, with 12 bases between. The germline gives CDR1 MNHNY, CDR2 SVGAGI (reference sequence). The chain uses TRBV6-6 and TRBJ2-1; D gene unclear. Sequenced material: PBMCs, mostly from graft donor cells, taken 360 days after TCRalphabeta/CD19-depleted stem cell transplant. This clonotype was obtained from a boy under two years old who had a stem cell transplant for acute myeloid leukemia, so the T cells may come from the graft donor. The CDR3 sequence is CASSLFTGNEQFF. In nucleotides, the CDR3 is TGTGCCAGCAGCTTGTTTACGGGCAATGAGCAGTTCTTC.